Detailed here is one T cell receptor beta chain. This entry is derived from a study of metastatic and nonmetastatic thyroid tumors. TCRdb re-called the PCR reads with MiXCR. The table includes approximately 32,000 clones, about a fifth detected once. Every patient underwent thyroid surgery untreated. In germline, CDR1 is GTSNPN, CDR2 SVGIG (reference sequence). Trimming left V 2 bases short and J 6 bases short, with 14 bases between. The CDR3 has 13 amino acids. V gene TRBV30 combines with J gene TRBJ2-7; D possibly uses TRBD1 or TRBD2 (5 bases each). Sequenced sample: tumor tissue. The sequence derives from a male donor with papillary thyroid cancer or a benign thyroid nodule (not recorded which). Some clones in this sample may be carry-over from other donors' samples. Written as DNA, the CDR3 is TGTGCCTGGAGTTCCCGGGACGTTCGCGAGCAGTACTTC. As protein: CAWSSRDVREQYF.